This TCR beta chain was observed in a study of blood T cells in healthy people across ages (dated by TCRdb to the mid-2010s). As for the study more broadly: In model experiments, template switching captured roughly one uniquely barcoded TCR beta cDNA molecule for every two T cells. The donors were split into four age groups: young (average approximately 16 years), middle-aged (around 40), aged (about 56) and long-lived (approximately 80). To avoid experimental bias, donors of different ages were spread randomly across the sequencing lanes. Two additional independent replicas of 1 million unique cDNA reads from the same blood draw were analyzed for two donors (one aged 18 to 30 and one aged 80 or older). Age-related changes in TCR beta repertoire diversity were measured in the study by deep sequencing normalized with unique cDNA molecular identifiers.

The study at large found these results: Compared with the aged group, the long-lived group had more naive CD4+ T cells, fewer expanded clones and increased TCR diversity, a pattern suggesting age selection. The percentage of naive T cells measured by flow cytometry correlated strongly with observed TCR beta diversity. Estimates of total diversity based on one million sequenced T cells were regarded as lower bounds and as underestimates. Bulk unsorted PBMC profiling prevented conclusive comparison of naive and antigen-experienced compartments. Donor CMV infection status was unknown, potentially confounding age-related changes in expanded clonotypes. As age increased, observed TCR beta diversity per million T cells dropped in a roughly linear way, and a significant reduction was already evident by age about 36.

The library came from 5' RACE. Data came from an Illumina HiSeq 2500. The second PCR ran for roughly 7 to 11 cycles and used a J-beta primer mix along with a sample-barcoded 5' primer. Each TCR beta cDNA molecule received a unique molecular identifier from a template-switch 5' adaptor carrying 12 random nucleotides. At least 2.5 million CDR3-containing paired-end reads were obtained from each sample. First-strand cDNA synthesis was performed from all RNA using the Mint cDNA synthesis kit, with priming by a TRBC-specific oligonucleotide. Following uracil-DNA glycosylase treatment, all cDNA underwent a first 18-cycle PCR with the universal primers M1SS and BC2_uni_R. In the original analysis: Normalization of each sample was performed by random selection of 1 million high-quality reads, each carrying a distinct molecular identifier. Reads sharing molecular identifiers were discarded rather than binned into consensus sequences. CDR3 identification, clonotype clustering and error correction used MiTCR with a Q25 quality threshold and the strictest error-elimination algorithm. Lower-bound total TCR beta diversity was estimated with a nonparametric unseen species model using Euler transformation. TCRdb reran the public reads through fastp at Q25 and MiXCR, keeping productive beta chains. Records with the same CDR3 protein are collapsed into one entry carrying the most frequent genes and DNA. For this entry, the V and J calls and clone size follow TCRdb and not the study's own pipeline. The sample data list hundreds of thousands of distinct CDR3 sequences, and over 20% of these were observed just once. Together, the top ten hold more than 3% of the sample.

For this clonotype: The clone's antigen remains unknown. No base qualities exist here, and no much larger clone lies one base off it.

Donors were 30 to 45 systemically healthy Caucasian individuals from Russia aged roughly 6 to 90 years. Each donor gave 9.5 to 10 milliliters of peripheral blood, drawn into EDTA-treated Vacutainer tubes. Ficoll-Paque density-gradient centrifugation was used to isolate PBMCs, with at least 6.5 million obtained per sample. Total RNA was extracted from PBMCs with Trizol reagent, with at least 5.5 micrograms obtained per sample. Naive CD45RAhigh/CD27high T cell percentages were measured by flow cytometry on a PBMC aliquot from every donor. Reading from cysteine to phenylalanine, the CDR3 counts 15 amino acids. Kept here is only the CDR3 DNA, which spans 45 bases and is read in frame from base 1. The germline V gene sets CDR1 to SGHTA and CDR2 to FQGNSA. Relative to germline, V is missing 5 bases and J is missing 4 bases, with 9 bases of the junction outside any gene match.

This clonotype was sampled from a man aged 65 to 85 in good health. What was sequenced was blood. Recombination connected TRBV7-2 to TRBJ2-7, with TRBD2 identical over 9 junction bases. In nucleotides, the sequence is TGTGCCAGCAGCACTCTAGCGGGGAGGGAGTACGAGCAGTACTTC. This sequence encodes CASSTLAGREYEQYF.